This TCR beta chain is from a study of human T cells and chemical hapten exposure. Study-wide background: DPC 0.01% went on the upper back by patch test, with reading at 6 days.

Time point defined: pre-sensitization, week 0. Sample treatment: therapeutic diphenylcyclopropenone sensitization with weekly scalp DPC. Researchers sampled blood before each patch test went on. This clonotype showed up many times. TCRdb itself ran the RACE reads through MiXCR, one entry per CDR3 protein. This sample has around 60,000 distinct CDR3 sequences, with about 7% found just once. Per germline, CDR1 SNHLY and CDR2 FYNNEI. The CDR3 runs to 16 residues. V lost 4 bases to trimming and J lost 5 bases; unmatched junction nucleotides: 8. The receptor was derived from a woman aged 25 to 45 with alopecia areata. Some clones in this sample may be carry-over from other donors' samples. The input for sequencing was whole blood, taken in connection with sensitization to the hapten diphenylcyclopropenone (DPC). The V call is TRBV2, the J call TRBJ1-4; 9 bases agree with TRBD1. The CDR3 DNA is TGTGCCAGCAGTGCGGACTTCGGGACAGGGAATGAAAAACTGTTTTTT. It yields the protein CASSADFGTGNEKLFF.